Listed below are T cell receptor beta chains from one sample, sequenced in a study of blood T cells in healthy people across ages. TCRdb independently ran MiXCR on the 5' RACE reads; one entry per CDR3 protein. Among 1.5 million to 2 million distinct CDR3 sequences listed, 49% were seen once. The sample consisted of blood. The receptor set was obtained from a woman in her thirties or forties in good health. CDR3s include the opening cysteine and the closing phenylalanine or tryptophan. The D gene is left open where the match is weak. Some rows have no size entry. The others give once, few or many, or a class for an expanded clone.

>TRBJ2-7|TRBV7-8|TRBD2|few
TGTGCCAGCAGGACGGGACTAGGGGCTTACGAGCAGTACTTC
CASRTGLGAYEQYF
>TRBJ2-1|TRBV20-1|TRBD2|NA
TGCAGTGCTAGTTCGGCGGGGGGGAGCTCCTACAATGAGCAGTTCTTC
CSASSAGGSSYNEQFF
>TRBJ2-4|TRBV6-1|NA|few
TGTGCCAGCAGTGTTGGGGTGCAGTACTTC
CASSVGVQYF
>TRBJ2-5|TRBV5-1|NA|NA
TGCGCCAGCAGCGTAAACTTCGGGACCCAGTACTTC
CASSVNFGTQYF
>TRBJ2-7|TRBV27|TRBD1|few
TGTGCCAGTCACGGACAGGCCAACTACGAGCAGTACTTC
CASHGQANYEQYF
>TRBJ1-6|TRBV28|NA|NA
TGTGCCAGCATTACAGGGCCAGCCAATTCACCCCTCCACTTT
CASITGPANSPLHF
>TRBJ1-1|TRBV15|NA|once
TGTGCCACCAGCAGGCACAGGGCTCCGAACACTGAAGCTTTCTTT
CATSRHRAPNTEAFF
>TRBJ2-7|TRBV4-1|NA|NA
TGCGCCAGCAGCCTCCGGGACATGTCCTACGAGCAGTACTTC
CASSLRDMSYEQYF
>TRBJ1-6|TRBV28|TRBD1|NA
TGTGCCAGTAGGACAGGGGGTATCTCACCCCTCCACTTT
CASRTGGISPLHF
>TRBJ2-3|TRBV6-2/TRBV6-3|TRBD1|once
TGTGCCACCGGACAGGGATTGAACACAGATACGCAGTATTTT
CATGQGLNTDTQYF
>TRBJ1-1|TRBV5-1|TRBD1|NA
TGCGCCAGCAGCGGTGGGACAGGGTTGGTCACTGAAGCTTTCTTT
CASSGGTGLVTEAFF
>TRBJ2-5|TRBV30|TRBD2|NA
TGTGCCTGGAGTCTCAAAACTAGCGGGGAAGGCCCCCACCAAGAGACCCAGTACTTC
CAWSLKTSGEGPHQETQYF
>TRBJ2-7|TRBV20-1|NA|NA
TGCAGTGCTAGAGATAGGACAGACTACTACGAGCAGTACTTC
CSARDRTDYYEQYF
>TRBJ2-7|TRBV7-7|TRBD1|NA
TGTGCTAGCAGTAATTCACAGGGGGCAAGCTCCTACAATGAGCAGTACTTC
CASSNSQGASSYNEQYF
>TRBJ2-3|TRBV29-1|NA|few
TGCAGCGTTGAAGAGTGGACAGGCACAGATACGCAGTATTTT
CSVEEWTGTDTQYF
>TRBJ1-1|TRBV20-1|TRBD1|NA
TGCAGCGCTGACAGGGGAACTATGGCTTTGAACACTGAAGCTTTCTTT
CSADRGTMALNTEAFF
>TRBJ2-7|TRBV20-1|NA|NA
TGCAGTGCTAGTCCCTTAGTGATCTACGAGCAGTACTTC
CSASPLVIYEQYF
>TRBJ2-7|TRBV20-1|NA|NA
TGCAGTGCTAGAAATGCTTCACGTAAGAATTTCTCCTACGAGCAGTACTTC
CSARNASRKNFSYEQYF
>TRBJ2-3|TRBV25-1|NA|NA
TGTACCAGCAGCCGGGACGGGGAAACAGGTACGCAGTATTTT
CTSSRDGETGTQYF
>TRBJ2-3|TRBV7-2|TRBD2|NA
TGTGCCAGCAGCTCCAGCGGGATCGGCACAGATACGCAGTATTTT
CASSSSGIGTDTQYF
>TRBJ2-5|TRBV4-3|TRBD2|NA
TGCGCCAGCAGCCAAGATTGGACTAGCGGGGGAATTAATGAGCAGTACTTC
CASSQDWTSGGINEQYF
>TRBJ2-1|TRBV5-1|NA|NA
TGCGCCAGCAGCTTATATGACATTCCGTTCTTC
CASSLYDIPFF
>TRBJ2-5|TRBV7-9|NA|NA
TGTGCCAGCACCACCTCAGGGGCCGGGAGAGAGACCCAGTACTTC
CASTTSGAGRETQYF
>TRBJ1-2|TRBV20-1|TRBD1|NA
TGCAGTGCTAGAGGGACAGGGGACCCCCAGGGAGATTCTGGATATGGCTACACCTTC
CSARGTGDPQGDSGYGYTF
>TRBJ2-5|TRBV29-1|NA|many
TGCAGCGTACCCAGGGAAGGGACCCAGTACTTC
CSVPREGTQYF
>TRBJ1-2|TRBV20-1|NA|few
TGCAGTGCTAGGAGCGGGGGAGCGTATGGCTACACCTTC
CSARSGGAYGYTF
>TRBJ1-2|TRBV29-1|NA|NA
TGCAGCGTTGAGGGGCAAGACGGCTATGGCTACACCTTC
CSVEGQDGYGYTF
>TRBJ1-2|TRBV6-5|NA|few
TGTGCCAGCAGGTCACTAACCGGGACTAGAGGCTCTGGCTACACCTTC
CASRSLTGTRGSGYTF
>TRBJ2-3|TRBV15|TRBD2|NA
TGTGCCACCAGCAGAGGTCCGCTAGCGGGGGGAGATACGCAGTATTTT
CATSRGPLAGGDTQYF
>TRBJ2-3|TRBV4-2|TRBD1|NA
TGTGCCAGCAGCGGCCGGGACAGGAGTATGGATACGCAGTATTTT
CASSGRDRSMDTQYF
>TRBJ2-3|TRBV6-1|TRBD2|NA
TGTGCCAGCAGTGGTGGACTAGCGGGGGGCTTCACAGATACGCAGTATTTT
CASSGGLAGGFTDTQYF
>TRBJ2-3|TRBV3-1|TRBD2|NA
TGTGCCAGCAGCCAATACGGGGGGTTGAGCACAGATACGCAGTATTTT
CASSQYGGLSTDTQYF
>TRBJ1-2|TRBV5-1|TRBD1|NA
TGCGCCAGCAGTCAACAGGGGGAGAACTATGGCTACACCTTC
CASSQQGENYGYTF
>TRBJ2-3|TRBV6-2/TRBV6-3|NA|few
TGTGCCAGCAGTTACCTCGGGACCTCTCCTTTCACAGATACGCAGTATTTT
CASSYLGTSPFTDTQYF
>TRBJ2-5|TRBV7-7|NA|few
TGTGCTAGCAGCCCAGGGATATCGGGGACCCAGTACTTC
CASSPGISGTQYF
>TRBJ1-2|TRBV5-1|NA|NA
TGCGCCAGCAGCTTGGAATGGGGAGGGGAATATGGCTACACCTTC
CASSLEWGGEYGYTF
>TRBJ1-2|TRBV7-2|TRBD1|NA
TGTGCCAGCAGCCCCCCCGGGACAGGATTATATGGCTACACCTTC
CASSPPGTGLYGYTF
>TRBJ2-1|TRBV7-2|NA|NA
TGTGCCAGCAGCGTAGGGCAGGGAATTGAGCAGTTCTTC
CASSVGQGIEQFF
>TRBJ1-2|TRBV9|TRBD1|NA
TGTGCCAGCAGCGAGACAGGGGGCCTAAATGGCTACACCTTC
CASSETGGLNGYTF
>TRBJ2-3|TRBV29-1|TRBD2|NA
TGCAGCGTTGAAGATGGACTAGCAGCAGATACGCAGTATTTT
CSVEDGLAADTQYF
>TRBJ1-2|TRBV20-1|NA|few
TGCAGTGCCCCTGGACAGTATAACTATGGCTACACCTTC
CSAPGQYNYGYTF
>TRBJ2-7|TRBV2|TRBD1|NA
TGTGCCAGCAGGGGACAGGGTAATCGGTACGAGCAGTACTTC
CASRGQGNRYEQYF
>TRBJ2-1|TRBV7-9|NA|once
TGTGCCAGCAGCTCTATACTAGTGGGGGGACTGAATGAGCAGTTCTTC
CASSSILVGGLNEQFF
>TRBJ2-1|TRBV28|NA|NA
TGTGCCAGCACCTCTCCCGGCATGTCCTACAATGAGCAGTTCTTC
CASTSPGMSYNEQFF